These 22 T cell receptor beta chains share one sample of origin, sequenced in a study of blood T cell repertoires in COVID-19. The assay was immunoSEQ multiplex PCR, and TCRdb's table has in-frame clones only and misses some. This sample has more than 250,000 clones; roughly nine tenths occur once, and the top ten carry under 6.5%. Material for sequencing was peripheral blood. The source is a man aged 18-30 years who had recovered from COVID-19.

This sequence joins TRBV11-3 and TRBJ2-7; TRBD2 matches at 8 bases. There are 17 residues in the CDR3. Germline assignment: CDR1 SGHNT and CDR2 YENEEA. Germline trimming cut 0 bases from V and 1 base from J; bases unmatched to any gene: 8. CDR3 nucleotides: TGTGCCAGCAGCTTAGACGTCCAGCGGGGGAAATCCTACGAGCAGTACTTC. Encoded protein: CASSLDVQRGKSYEQYF.

The CDR3 loop is CATSPLSGAKNIQYF. Written as DNA, the CDR3 is TGTGCCACCAGCCCCTTATCCGGAGCCAAAAACATTCAGTACTTC. This sequence joins TRBV6-5 and TRBJ2-4; D gene ambiguous. The germline CDR1 and CDR2 sequences are MNHEY and SVGAGI. The CDR3 is 15 amino acids. V gave up 10 bases and J gave up 0 bases, with 16 bases separating them.

The chain has TRBV7-9 and TRBJ1-1; D is unclear. The CDR3 spans 10 residues. V dropped 2 bases and J dropped 7 bases, with 2 bases sitting between them. Germline V gene data show CDR1 as SEHNR and CDR2 as FQNEAQ (reference sequence). The CDR3 DNA sequence: TGTGCCAGCAGCTTACTTGAAGCTTTCTTT. As protein: CASSLLEAFF.

The chain uses TRBV5-8 and TRBJ1-1; a weak D match, TRBD1 (6 bases). The CDR3 spans 13 residues. V was shortened by 2 bases and J by 12 bases, with 17 bases between the two germline ends. Germline loops: CDR1 SGHTS, CDR2 YDEGEE. CDR3 amino acids: CASSLTGKGKTFF. The DNA for the CDR3 is TGTGCCAGCAGCTTAACAGGGAAGGGGAAAACTTTCTTT.

In this sample, this clone turned up once. The chain carries TRBV7-3 and TRBJ2-1, with TRBD1 matching over 9 bases. The CDR3 extends over 15 amino acids. V was clipped by 5 bases and J by 4 bases; unmatched bases: 6. The V gene's germline CDR1 is SGHTA and CDR2 FQGTGA. The chain's CDR3 is CASSPGQGLYNEQFF. The CDR3 DNA follows: TGTGCCAGCAGCCCGGGACAGGGACTGTACAATGAGCAGTTCTTC.

The gene calls are TRBV5-1 and TRBJ2-2; D may be TRBD1 (5 bases). Germline CDR1 reads SGHRS; CDR2 reads YFSETQ. The CDR3 sequence is 14 residues long. Trimming stripped 0 bases from V and 7 bases from J, with 10 bases between. The CDR3, as DNA: TGCGCCAGCAGCTTGGGGCAGGGTATCGGGGAGCTGTTTTTT. As protein: CASSLGQGIGELFF.

This clone was recorded a few times. DNA of the CDR3: TGTGCCAGCAGCCATACATCGATCGGGGAGCTGTTTTTT. Translating it yields CASSHTSIGELFF. The rearrangement links TRBV7-3 to TRBJ2-2, with no clear D. V lost 5 bases, J lost 7 bases, and 11 bases lay in between. From germline, CDR1 is SGHTA and CDR2 FQGTGA. The CDR3 contains 13 residues.

This chain links TRBV5-6 with TRBJ2-7, with 7 bases fitting TRBD1. There are 18 residues in the CDR3. V lost 4 bases, J lost 0 bases, and 16 bases stayed unmatched. Germline-derived CDR1 and CDR2 are SGHDT and YYEEEE. The CDR3 here is CASSNAGTVAFSSYEQYF. The CDR3 DNA sequence: TGTGCCAGCAGCAATGCCGGGACAGTAGCCTTCAGCTCCTACGAGCAGTACTTC.

The chain employs TRBV27 and TRBJ2-7; 7 nucleotides match TRBD2. The CDR3 extends over 13 amino acids. CDR1 is MNHEY, CDR2 SMNVEV, per germline (reference sequence). With 6 bases clipped from V and 0 bases from J, the junction kept 2 bases outside the gene matches. As DNA, the CDR3 is TGTGCCAGCAGCCCTAGCGGCTCCTACGAGCAGTACTTC. Translation: CASSPSGSYEQYF.

V usage is TRBV18 and J usage is TRBJ1-1; D gene unclear. The CDR3 spans 15 residues. Per germline, CDR1 KGHSH and CDR2 LQKENI. Trimming took off 3 bases at V and 2 bases at J, with 13 bases between the two ends. The CDR3 sequence is CASSPPNFYNTEAFF. CDR3 nucleotides: TGTGCCAGCTCACCTCCTAATTTTTATAACACTGAAGCTTTCTTT.

J is TRBJ2-2 and V is TRBV11-2; D is uncertain. Trimming cost V 1 base and J 7 bases, with 4 bases left between them. This CDR3 has 12 residues. The germline V gene has CDR1 SGHAT and CDR2 FQNNGV. As DNA, the CDR3 is TGTGCCAGCAGCTTAGGGAGCGGGGAGCTGTTTTTT. Protein: CASSLGSGELFF.

There are a few counts of this clone. V and J are TRBV7-9 and TRBJ1-5; D may be TRBD1 (5 bases). V lost 6 bases and J lost 11, with 23 bases in between. In germline, CDR1 is SEHNR, CDR2 FQNEAQ (reference sequence). This CDR3 is 15 amino acids long. The CDR3 region has the DNA TGTGCCAGCAGTTCGGACACCCATGGGGAAGGGGCCCAGCATTTT. Protein sequence: CASSSDTHGEGAQHF.

This chain connects TRBV7-2 to TRBJ1-3; D gene uncertain. Trimming shortened V by 3 bases and J by 4 bases, and 16 bases separated the two germline ends. CDR1 SGHTA and CDR2 FQGNSA come from the germline V gene. This CDR3 has 16 amino acids. Written as DNA, the CDR3 is TGTGCCAGCAGCTTCTCTCCGGAGGGATCCGGAAACACCATATATTTT. As protein: CASSFSPEGSGNTIYF.

The V gene is TRBV19, the J gene TRBJ1-2; D is perhaps TRBD1 (5 bases). This CDR3 is built from 13 residues. The V gene's germline CDR1 is LNHDA and CDR2 SQIVND (reference sequence). V lost 4 bases and J lost 7, with 13 bases in between. The DNA of the CDR3 is TGTGCCAGTAGTACCCGATCGGGGGGTGGCTACACCTTC. Translated: CASSTRSGGGYTF.

The rearrangement links TRBV5-1 to TRBJ2-7; TRBD1 agrees at 8 bases. The CDR3 runs to 14 residues. The germline gives CDR1 SGHRS, CDR2 YFSETQ. Trimming cost V 3 bases and J 0 bases; bases outside gene matches: 2. CDR3 region: CASSWGTGSYEQYF. For the CDR3, the DNA is TGCGCCAGCAGCTGGGGGACAGGCTCCTACGAGCAGTACTTC.

V usage is TRBV9 and J usage is TRBJ2-1; 8 bases agree with TRBD2. V trimming: 0 bases; J trimming: 0 bases; junction bases outside the gene matches: 8. Germline V lookup: CDR1 SGDLS, CDR2 YYNGEE. CDR3 length equals 18 residues. CDR3 amino acids: CASSVALTSVSSYNEQFF. CDR3 nucleotides: TGTGCCAGCAGCGTAGCTCTGACTAGCGTGAGCTCCTACAATGAGCAGTTCTTC.

Only one count was recorded for this clone. V gene TRBV3-1 (or the pseudogene TRBV3-2) combines with J gene TRBJ2-1, with D maybe TRBD2 (5 bases). CDR1 and CDR2 from the germline V gene are LGHDT and YNNKEL (reference sequence). The V end was cut by 1 base, the J end by 2 bases, with 9 bases between. The CDR3 spans 15 residues. The CDR3 sequence: CASSQGVEAYNEQFF. CDR3 nucleotides: TGTGCCAGCAGCCAAGGAGTGGAGGCCTACAATGAGCAGTTCTTC.

This clone was observed a single time. Distinct nucleotide sequences in the sample also encode this CDR3. The chain has TRBV24-1 and TRBJ2-5; the D gene is possibly TRBD2 (5 bases). The CDR3 loop spans 11 amino acids. CDR1 and CDR2 (germline): KGHDR, SFDVKD. Trimming took off 5 bases at V and 5 bases at J, with 5 bases between the two ends. The CDR3 DNA reads as TGTGCCACCAGTGCGGGGGAGACCCAGTACTTC. This gives the protein CATSAGETQYF.

The chain uses TRBV2 and TRBJ1-1, with unresolved D. The CDR3 runs 12 residues. Germline loops: CDR1 SNHLY, CDR2 FYNNEI. Between the trimmed V and J ends, which lost 11 bases and 6 bases, there was a span of 16 bases. This chain's CDR3 is CARNPGGPEAFF. As DNA, the CDR3 is TGTGCCCGAAACCCAGGTGGTCCTGAAGCTTTCTTT.

This chain joins TRBV4-3 and TRBJ2-2; tentative D call: TRBD2 (6 bases). Germline loops: CDR1 LGHNA, CDR2 YSLEER. The CDR3 has 16 amino acids. V was cut by 1 base and J by 1 base, with 10 bases left in between. CDR3 nucleotides: TGCGCCAGCAGCCAAGGGGGAGGCGGGAACACCGGGGAGCTGTTTTTT. Residues: CASSQGGGGNTGELFF.

The table lists this clone with a count of one. The rearrangement uses TRBV19 and TRBJ2-7, with a weak D call TRBD2 (6 bases). This CDR3 spans 14 amino acids. The V end was cut by 7 bases, the J end by 5 bases, with 18 bases between. Germline CDR1 LNHDA, CDR2 SQIVND (reference sequence). The DNA for the CDR3 is TGTGCCAGTACGCCGAGGCTAGCGCCCCACGAGCAGTACTTC. It translates to CASTPRLAPHEQYF.

This clone was recorded a few times. The chain employs TRBV5-1 and TRBJ2-7; 8 nucleotides align to TRBD1. J gave up 0 bases and V 0 bases, and 2 bases lay outside the gene matches. The CDR3 loop spans 15 amino acids. Germline CDR1 and CDR2: SGHRS and YFSETQ. CDR3 nucleotide sequence: TGCGCCAGCAGCTTGGGGGACAGGAGCTCCTACGAGCAGTACTTC. Amino acids: CASSLGDRSSYEQYF.